Shown below are 16 T cell receptor beta chains from a single sample sequenced in a study of shared clonotypes between healthy human individuals. Assay used: immunoSEQ multiplex PCR; TCRdb lists only in-frame clones, some missing. The data hold around 1,000,000 clones, with about 80% observed a single time. The sample taken for sequencing was memory CD4+ T cells from PBMCs. The subset here: CD45RA-negative fraction. Receptors originate from a man aged 18 to 35 in good health. Some clones in this sample may be carry-over from other donors' samples.

This clone appeared a single time. The chain joins TRBV19 to TRBJ2-6; maybe TRBD1 (6 bases). The CDR3 extends over 16 amino acids. CDR1 LNHDA and CDR2 SQIVND come from the germline V gene (reference sequence). V was pared by 0 bases and J by 4 bases, with 10 bases between. This CDR3 is CASSIEAGTGANVLTF. The CDR3 DNA reads TGTGCCAGTAGTATAGAAGCCGGGACAGGGGCCAACGTCCTGACTTTC. The full variable domain, in which reference TRBV19 and TRBJ2-6 provide the parts outside the CDR3, is DGGITQSPKYLFRKEGQNVTLSCEQNLNHDAMYWYRQDPGQGLRLIYYSQIVNDFQKGDIAEGYSVSREKKESFPLTVTSAQKNPTAFYLCASSIEAGTGANVLTFGAGSRLTVL.

The chain employs TRBV18 and TRBJ2-1; 13 nucleotides match TRBD2. CDR1 and CDR2 (germline): KGHSH, LQKENI. This CDR3 region has 15 residues. The V gene end was trimmed by 8 bases and the J gene end by 2 bases; junction bases not matched to a gene: 3. The CDR3 loop is CASTGTSGTYNEQFF. Here the CDR3 DNA reads TGTGCCAGCACCGGGACTAGCGGGACCTACAATGAGCAGTTCTTC.

The chain uses TRBV5-1 and TRBJ1-1; 7 positions agree with TRBD1. The ends lost 0 bases at V and 0 bases at J; junction bases unmatched: 14. Germline lookup yields CDR1 SGHRS and CDR2 YFSETQ. CDR3 length: 19 amino acids. As DNA, the CDR3 is TGCGCCAGCAGCTTGGTAGGGCGGTACAGGGGCCCCATGAACACTGAAGCTTTCTTT. Its translation is CASSLVGRYRGPMNTEAFF.

The chain joins TRBV11-2 to TRBJ2-1; 12 nucleotides match TRBD2. The CDR3 spans 15 residues. Germline trimming cut 5 bases from V and 9 bases from J; bases unmatched to any gene: 8. CDR1 SGHAT and CDR2 FQNNGV come from the germline V gene. The CDR3 reads CASSTLPSGRGEQFF. CDR3 nucleotides: TGTGCCAGCAGCACCCTCCCTAGCGGGAGGGGTGAGCAGTTCTTC.

This sequence joins TRBV7-2 and TRBJ2-7, with D possibly TRBD2 on 6 matching bases. Trimming stripped 2 bases from V and 3 bases from J, with 11 bases between. This CDR3 is built from 14 residues. Germline-derived CDR1 and CDR2 are SGHTA and FQGNSA. CDR3 DNA: TGTGCCAGCAGCTTATCGGGAGCCGTCTACGAGCAGTACTTC. Its translation is CASSLSGAVYEQYF.

The chain uses TRBV28 and TRBJ1-2; D uncertain. The CDR3 contains 13 residues. V was shortened by 4 bases and J by 2 bases, with 8 bases between the two germline ends. In germline, CDR1 is MDHEN, CDR2 SYDVKM. In nucleotides, the CDR3 is TGTGCCAGCAGTTCCCCGGGGAACTATGGCTACACCTTC. Its protein is CASSSPGNYGYTF.

Written as DNA, the CDR3 is TGTGCCAGCAGTCGGGCGCGCCACCCTTACTATGGCTACACCTTC. Its translation is CASSRARHPYYGYTF. This chain connects TRBV6-5 to TRBJ1-2, with D hard to call. Germline CDR1 is MNHEY and CDR2 is SVGAGI. Trimming left V 5 bases short and J 3 bases short, with 16 bases between. This CDR3 region has 15 residues.

The chain carries TRBV7-3 and TRBJ2-5, with D perhaps matching TRBD2 (6 bases). The CDR3 covers 15 residues. V was clipped by 0 bases and J by 5 bases, with 13 bases between them. Germline CDR1 SGHTA, CDR2 FQGTGA. Here the CDR3 reads CASSLTGSGRETQYF. For the CDR3, the DNA is TGTGCCAGCAGCTTAACCGGGAGTGGGAGGGAGACCCAGTACTTC.

DNA of the CDR3: TGTGCCAGTAGTTTGGCGGGAGAGGGCGAGCAGTACTTC. Amino acid sequence: CASSLAGEGEQYF. The chain links TRBV19 to TRBJ2-7; 7 nucleotides match TRBD2. The CDR3 runs to 13 residues. V lost 5 bases, J lost 6 bases, and 7 bases stayed unmatched. Germline assignment: CDR1 LNHDA and CDR2 SQIVND (reference sequence). Together with reference TRBV19 and TRBJ2-7, the CDR3 gives the full variable domain: DGGITQSPKYLFRKEGQNVTLSCEQNLNHDAMYWYRQDPGQGLRLIYYSQIVNDFQKGDIAEGYSVSREKKESFPLTVTSAQKNPTAFYLCASSLAGEGEQYFGPGTRLTVT.

Only a few counts were recorded for this clone. The sample carries other DNA sequences with the same CDR3. This rearrangement joins TRBV28 to TRBJ1-1; 7 bases are a match to TRBD1. Looked up from germline, CDR1 is MDHEN and CDR2 is SYDVKM. This CDR3 region has 14 residues. With 5 bases clipped from V and 5 bases from J, the junction kept 8 bases outside the gene matches. The CDR3 protein is CASSPHRGGTEAFF. The CDR3 bases are TGTGCCAGCAGTCCCCACAGGGGAGGGACTGAAGCTTTCTTT.

The J gene is TRBJ2-5, the V gene TRBV25-1; perhaps TRBD1 as D (5 bases). The J call may be incorrect, as the DNA end agrees better with TRBJ2-7. The CDR3 spans 15 residues. The germline V gene has CDR1 MGHDK and CDR2 SYGVNS. The CDR3 region has the DNA TGTGCCAGCAGTGAATGGGGCACCAACTCCTACGAGCAGTACTTC. Translating gives CASSEWGTNSYEQYF.

This clone was seen a handful of times. The rearrangement uses TRBV19 and TRBJ1-5; the D gene is possibly TRBD1 (6 bases). The CDR3 has 14 amino acids. V was clipped by 8 bases and J by 0 bases, with 11 bases between them. Looked up from germline, CDR1 is LNHDA and CDR2 is SQIVND (reference sequence). In DNA form, the CDR3 reads TGTGCCAGTTCAACAGGGCCTAGCAATCAGCCCCAGCATTTT. As protein: CASSTGPSNQPQHF.

This sequence joins TRBV7-8 and TRBJ2-5; possible D gene TRBD1, 7 bases. Trimming shortened V by 5 bases and J by 4 bases, and 29 bases separated the two germline ends. This CDR3 has 19 residues. The germline V gene has CDR1 SGHVS and CDR2 FQNEAQ. CDR3 protein: CASSPNLPANRGGGETQYF. The CDR3 region has the DNA TGTGCCAGCAGCCCCAACCTACCCGCCAACAGGGGAGGAGGAGAGACCCAGTACTTC.

V is TRBV14 and J is TRBJ2-7; D is possibly TRBD1 or TRBD2 (5 bases each). Germline CDR1 SGHDN, CDR2 FVKESK. The CDR3 spans 14 residues. The germline V and J ends were trimmed by 8 bases and 2 bases, with 16 bases remaining between them. The CDR3 spells CASAGTRRTYEQYF. The CDR3 bases are TGTGCCAGCGCCGGGACGCGACGTACCTACGAGCAGTACTTC.

As regards this clone: Other DNA sequences in the same sample also yield this CDR3. The genes are TRBV7-9 and TRBJ1-3; D is undetermined. This CDR3 region has 15 residues. Germline V gives CDR1 SEHNR, CDR2 FQNEAQ (reference sequence). The V end was cut by 1 base, the J end by 0 bases, with 7 bases between. The CDR3 region is CASSLGDGSGNTIYF. The CDR3 DNA follows: TGTGCCAGCAGCTTAGGCGATGGCTCTGGAAACACCATATATTTT.

This clone occurred once. The chain uses TRBV5-5 and TRBJ1-2, with no clear D. Trimming removed 0 bases from V and 0 bases from J, with 9 bases in between. The CDR3 consists of 15 residues. Germline lookup yields CDR1 SGHKS and CDR2 YYEKEE (reference sequence). This CDR3 is CASSLASAANYGYTF. CDR3 sequence (DNA): TGTGCCAGCAGCTTGGCCAGCGCTGCTAACTATGGCTACACCTTC.